This section outlines one T cell receptor (beta chain) sequence together with its context. Its target is unknown. This entry belongs to a study of PD-1 blockade in classical Hodgkin lymphoma. Overall study context: Intravenous infusions of nivolumab 3 mg/kg reached patients every 2 weeks.

Findings of the study overall: Reported baseline diversity: healthy donors highest, relapsed/refractory patients lowest. The authors excluded patients who started nivolumab under 1 year after ASCT.

Every patient had relapsed following autologous stem cell transplantation, and cohorts differed in brentuximab vedotin exposure. Clones were read by immunoSEQ multiplex PCR, and TCRdb kept only the in-frame ones, dropping some. The sample lists over 25,000 clones, around 82% occurring once. Specimen: peripheral blood mononuclear cells (PBMCs), collected before the second cycle of nivolumab. This clonotype was obtained from a human donor with classical Hodgkin lymphoma.

CDR3 sequence reads: CASSPRLAGPYEQYF. CDR3 in DNA: TGCGCCAGCAGCCCACGACTAGCGGGGCCCTACGAGCAGTACTTC. This chain joins TRBV4-1 and TRBJ2-7; 11 bases map to TRBD2. Per the germline V gene, CDR1 is MGHRA and CDR2 is YSYEKL. Losses at the gene ends were 4 bases for V and 2 bases for J; bases not matched to a gene: 4. This CDR3 spans 15 amino acids.